A selection of T cell receptor beta chains follows, all from one sample in a study of metastatic and nonmetastatic thyroid tumors. TCRdb called clones again from the PCR reads with MiXCR. The sample has 20,000 to 25,000 clones; approximately 14% are singletons. Input material: tumor tissue. These receptors all stem from a female donor with papillary thyroid cancer or a benign thyroid nodule (not recorded which). Some clones in this sample may be carry-over from other donors' samples. Each CDR3 is given without its conserved first and last residue. The D gene is left open where the match is weak. Size tells how often a clone was seen (once, few, many) or the class of an expanded clone, and some rows leave it out.

CDR3 protein,V gene,clone size,J gene,D gene
ASSQQQGPGANVLT,TRBV4-2,many,TRBJ2-6,TRBD1
ASSFDYNEQF,TRBV7-3,many,TRBJ2-1,.
ASSEMAGGAGELF,TRBV6-1,many,TRBJ2-2,TRBD2
ASSQAGTANTGELF,TRBV14,many,TRBJ2-2,TRBD1
ASSLVYNEQF,TRBV7-9,medium-sized,TRBJ2-1,.
ASSLGGVYRNEKLF,TRBV5-1,.,TRBJ1-4,.
ASTAGGPGNEQF,TRBV2,many,TRBJ2-1,TRBD2
ASSVSGRYGTDTQY,TRBV9,many,TRBJ2-3,TRBD2
ASSLVGPGTKNIQY,TRBV5-1,many,TRBJ2-4,.
ASSLAFGVGEQY,TRBV5-6,many,TRBJ2-7,.
ASSLQGQGYYGYT,TRBV19,many,TRBJ1-2,TRBD1
ASSLWVVGGGGNQPQH,TRBV5-6,many,TRBJ1-5,TRBD1
ASTGAGGPMNEQF,TRBV6-1,.,TRBJ2-1,TRBD2